The present entry profiles one TCR beta chain with its context. Its binding antigen is unknown. The input lacks base qualities; no much larger clone sits a single base away. Healthy HIV-negative adults with no recently reported acute infections or vaccinations were included as donors. Every donor was a Caucasian adult residing in Nashville, Tennessee, USA. CD4+ T cells were enriched by magnetic negative selection, after which naive cells were positively selected on CD45RA and the negative fraction was taken as the memory subset. Blood was collected by leukapheresis, and PBMCs were isolated by Ficoll-Histopaque density gradient centrifugation and then cryopreserved in liquid nitrogen vapor phase. Purity and quantity of every magnetically sorted T cell population were checked by analytical flow cytometry. Genomic DNA was isolated from every sorted fraction and measured by UV absorbance on a Nanodrop 2000c.

These data originate in a study of shared clonotypes between healthy human individuals (dated by TCRdb to the early 2020s). Turning to the overall study: A couple of women and three men aged 18 to 49 years were included in the cohort. Leukapheresis yielded between about 0.9 and 8.9 billion PBMCs per donor. For each donor, CD4 naive and CD4 memory were each run on three plates, CD8 naive on two plates, and CD8 memory on one plate. Blood TCR repertoires of five healthy adults were deeply sequenced to estimate repertoire size and the extent of clonotype sharing between individuals. To increase sequencing depth and limit assay-specific biases, TCR repertoire library preparation and sequencing were carried out by different laboratories using diverse techniques. The full study reports these points: When a few donors were compared, the shared fraction of clonotypes was about 5% for naive CD4, approximately 3.5% for naive CD8, 2% to 2.5% for memory CD4, and less than 0.5% for memory CD8. Naive subsets generally had larger estimated clonotype richness than memory subsets did. Only blood was sampled, and tissue TCR repertoires likely differ from those in blood. Based on pairwise subsampling, the degree of clonotype sharing among donors was expected to be affected by sequencing depth. Compared with non-shared clonotypes, clonotypes shared by all four sorted-subset donors had higher generation probabilities. Even with the large sequencing depth, rarefaction of the sorted-subset datasets indicated that sequencing was incomplete. The small number of donors limited the genetic and exposure-history diversity represented.

Using the deep immunoSEQ assay, TCR CDR3 regions were amplified from genomic DNA by multiplex PCR. Genomic DNA extracted from each cell subset was distributed evenly over all wells of several immunoSEQ 96-well plates, and each plate served as one replicate. For sorted subsets, each replicate PCR was loaded with approximately 0.2 ug genomic DNA, equivalent to some 27,000 T cell genomes. Purified libraries were measured with a Qubit 3.0 fluorometer, size-checked on a Bioanalyzer 2100, and measured again with the KAPA Library Quantification kit. Every immunoSEQ 96-well plate was sequenced on a dedicated single-read 150-cycle Illumina NextSeq 550 flow cell. The study's processing was this. Because the immunoSEQ output held only junctional sequences and lacked quality scores, the filtering could not match the filtering applied to full-length reads. To assign V/J genes and CDR3, sequences were annotated against IMGT germline references using PyIR, a Python wrapper for IgBLAST v1.9. Any read was removed if the V/J assignment was weak (E-value above 1e-6), the CDR3 was missing, or the read contained stop codons, out-of-frame junctions, or ambiguous translated residues. A V3J clonotype was defined by an identical inferred V gene, J gene, and CDR3 amino acid sequence. Percentage overlap between repertoires was calculated by dividing the number of shared unique clonotypes by the size of the smaller repertoire. Richness of each repertoire was evaluated using RTK rarefaction, the Chao1 estimator, and Recon v2.1 estimates of unobserved clonotypes. Generation probabilities for all TCRbeta clonotypes obtained by the gDNA method from a handful of donors were computed using OLGA. Held by TCRdb, this immuneACCESS table contains in-frame sequences only and omits some clones. Under half of the omission traces to an unresolved V gene where checked; the cause of the rest is unknown. V and J calls plus clone size are reproduced from that table; the DNA served to infer D and trimming. The sample profile shows some 2,500,000 clones; about nine tenths of them were found once. The ten most abundant clones make up around 0.35% of the sample.

Based on the germline V gene (reference sequence), the CDR1 and CDR2 sequences are LNHDA and SQIVND. From the cysteine through the phenylalanine, the CDR3 covers 12 amino acids. Only CDR3 DNA remains: 36 bases, in frame from the first base. Trimming removed 3 bases from V and 7 bases from J, leaving 7 bases between the germline ends. The source material was naive CD4+ T cells from PBMCs. This sample's cell subset or site label indicates: CD45RA+ positively selected. This receptor was taken from a man younger than 35 in good health. Some clones in this sample may be carry-over from other donors' samples. In this chain, TRBV19 is recombined with TRBJ1-5; the D segment cannot be called with confidence. At the DNA level, the sequence is TGTGCCAGTAGTATTATATCCCAGCCCCAGCATTTT. Its protein is CASSIISQPQHF.